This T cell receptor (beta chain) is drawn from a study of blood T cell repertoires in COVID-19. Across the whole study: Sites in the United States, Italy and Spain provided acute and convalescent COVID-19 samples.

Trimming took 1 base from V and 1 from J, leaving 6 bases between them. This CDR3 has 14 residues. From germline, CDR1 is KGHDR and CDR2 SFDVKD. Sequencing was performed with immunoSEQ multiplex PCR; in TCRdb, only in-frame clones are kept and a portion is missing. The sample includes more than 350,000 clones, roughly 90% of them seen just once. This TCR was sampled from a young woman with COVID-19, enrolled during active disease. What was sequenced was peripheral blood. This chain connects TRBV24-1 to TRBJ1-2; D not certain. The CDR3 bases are TGTGCCACCAGTGATTTAAACAATAACTATGGCTACACCTTC. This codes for CATSDLNNNYGYTF.